This T cell receptor (beta chain) was captured by sequencing in a study of cytomegalovirus exposure and HLA in healthy donors. Whole-study results and caveats: There were under 200 TCR beta chains listed as cytomegalovirus-associated. It was reported that the classifier diagnosed cytomegalovirus status with high specificity and sensitivity in both the original and validation cohorts.

In regard to this clone: Its antigen is not known.

The PCR contained 60 Vbeta and 13 Jbeta primers. Repertoires were generated with immunoSEQ multiplex PCR, while TCRdb's copy carries only in-frame clones and drops some. The table lists approximately 210,000 clones, roughly three quarters of them singletons. The CDR3 is 13 residues long. After removal of 7 bases from V and 3 bases from J, the junction contained 5 bases not matched to a gene. Germline lookup yields CDR1 LNHDA and CDR2 SQIVND (reference sequence). Sequencing was performed on PBMCs. The V and J genes are TRBV19 and TRBJ2-5; TRBD2 matches 7 bases. The source of this sequence is a woman between 50 and 59 years old in good health and CMV-seronegative. The chain's CDR3 is CASTRGGEETQYF. CDR3 sequence (DNA): TGTGCCAGTACTCGCGGGGGAGAAGAGACCCAGTACTTC.